This entry concerns a single TCR beta chain. These data originate in a study of blood T cell repertoires in COVID-19. Participants, roughly 18 to 90 years old, spanned more than 20 US areas. The germline CDR1 and CDR2 sequences are SGHTS and YDEGEE. J lost 5 bases, V lost 3 bases, and 5 bases had no gene match. CDR3 size: 15 residues. Produced via immunoSEQ multiplex PCR; TCRdb's table is partial and in-frame only. This table holds roughly 170,000 clones, 78% found once. The V gene is TRBV5-8, the J gene TRBJ2-1, with 10 positions matching TRBD2. Sequences were obtained from PBMCs or T cells enriched from blood (not recorded which). The TCR was taken from a woman between 50 and 59 years old who had recovered from COVID-19. The CDR3 region is CASSSGTSVHNEQFF. As DNA, the CDR3 is TGTGCCAGCAGCTCCGGGACTAGCGTCCACAATGAGCAGTTCTTC.